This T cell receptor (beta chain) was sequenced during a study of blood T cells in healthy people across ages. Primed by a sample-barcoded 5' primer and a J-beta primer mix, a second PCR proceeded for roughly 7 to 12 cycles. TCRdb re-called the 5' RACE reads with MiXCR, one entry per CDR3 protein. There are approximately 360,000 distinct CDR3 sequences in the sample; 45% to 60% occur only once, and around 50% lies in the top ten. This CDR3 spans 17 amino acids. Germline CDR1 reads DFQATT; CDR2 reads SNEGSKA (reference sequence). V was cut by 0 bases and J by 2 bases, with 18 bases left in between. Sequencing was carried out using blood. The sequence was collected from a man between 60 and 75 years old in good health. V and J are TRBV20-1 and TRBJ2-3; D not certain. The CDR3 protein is CSARDKVRARATDTQYF. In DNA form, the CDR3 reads TGCAGTGCTAGAGACAAGGTTAGGGCTAGGGCCACAGATACGCAGTATTTT.